This record covers a single TCR beta chain. The protocol was immunoSEQ multiplex PCR, while the TCRdb copy is restricted to in-frame clones and leaves out a portion. The repertoire holds about 89,000 clones, with approximately 86% as singletons. The germline V gene has CDR1 SGHTA and CDR2 FQGNSA. Trimming took 0 bases from V and 5 from J, leaving 4 bases between them. The CDR3 covers 12 residues. The data stem from a study of control samples from healthy donors and cancer patients. The clonotype originates from a young man in good health. The sample taken for sequencing was blood. The chain employs TRBV7-2 and TRBJ2-5, with D unclear. In DNA, the CDR3 is TGTGCCAGCAGCTTAGCAGGCGAGACCCAGTACTTC. Translation gives CASSLAGETQYF.